This T cell receptor (beta chain) was recorded in a study of glioma-infiltrating T cells after dendritic cell vaccination. Indicated time point: after dendritic cell vaccination, including at tumor progression/relapse. Per the germline V gene, CDR1 is SNHLY and CDR2 is FYNNEI. J gave up 2 bases and V 3 bases, and 4 bases lay outside the gene matches. This CDR3 contains 16 residues. Repertoires were generated with immunoSEQ multiplex PCR, while TCRdb's copy carries only in-frame clones and drops some. The sample contains almost 90,000 clones, 80% to 85% of which appear only once. This clonotype was obtained from a human donor with glioblastoma. The chain is built from TRBV2 and TRBJ2-1, with 10 bases lining up with TRBD1. The sample here was blood, taken after dendritic cell vaccination. This CDR3 is CASSDSGTGAYNEQFF. The DNA of the CDR3 is TGTGCCAGCAGTGACTCCGGGACAGGGGCCTACAATGAGCAGTTCTTC. Drawing the rest from reference TRBV2 and TRBJ2-1, the complete variable domain is EPEVTQTPSHQVTQMGQEVILRCVPISNHLYFYWYRQILGQKVEFLVSFYNNEISEKSEIFDDQFSVERPDGSNFTLKIRSTKLEDSAMYFCASSDSGTGAYNEQFFGPGTRLTVL.